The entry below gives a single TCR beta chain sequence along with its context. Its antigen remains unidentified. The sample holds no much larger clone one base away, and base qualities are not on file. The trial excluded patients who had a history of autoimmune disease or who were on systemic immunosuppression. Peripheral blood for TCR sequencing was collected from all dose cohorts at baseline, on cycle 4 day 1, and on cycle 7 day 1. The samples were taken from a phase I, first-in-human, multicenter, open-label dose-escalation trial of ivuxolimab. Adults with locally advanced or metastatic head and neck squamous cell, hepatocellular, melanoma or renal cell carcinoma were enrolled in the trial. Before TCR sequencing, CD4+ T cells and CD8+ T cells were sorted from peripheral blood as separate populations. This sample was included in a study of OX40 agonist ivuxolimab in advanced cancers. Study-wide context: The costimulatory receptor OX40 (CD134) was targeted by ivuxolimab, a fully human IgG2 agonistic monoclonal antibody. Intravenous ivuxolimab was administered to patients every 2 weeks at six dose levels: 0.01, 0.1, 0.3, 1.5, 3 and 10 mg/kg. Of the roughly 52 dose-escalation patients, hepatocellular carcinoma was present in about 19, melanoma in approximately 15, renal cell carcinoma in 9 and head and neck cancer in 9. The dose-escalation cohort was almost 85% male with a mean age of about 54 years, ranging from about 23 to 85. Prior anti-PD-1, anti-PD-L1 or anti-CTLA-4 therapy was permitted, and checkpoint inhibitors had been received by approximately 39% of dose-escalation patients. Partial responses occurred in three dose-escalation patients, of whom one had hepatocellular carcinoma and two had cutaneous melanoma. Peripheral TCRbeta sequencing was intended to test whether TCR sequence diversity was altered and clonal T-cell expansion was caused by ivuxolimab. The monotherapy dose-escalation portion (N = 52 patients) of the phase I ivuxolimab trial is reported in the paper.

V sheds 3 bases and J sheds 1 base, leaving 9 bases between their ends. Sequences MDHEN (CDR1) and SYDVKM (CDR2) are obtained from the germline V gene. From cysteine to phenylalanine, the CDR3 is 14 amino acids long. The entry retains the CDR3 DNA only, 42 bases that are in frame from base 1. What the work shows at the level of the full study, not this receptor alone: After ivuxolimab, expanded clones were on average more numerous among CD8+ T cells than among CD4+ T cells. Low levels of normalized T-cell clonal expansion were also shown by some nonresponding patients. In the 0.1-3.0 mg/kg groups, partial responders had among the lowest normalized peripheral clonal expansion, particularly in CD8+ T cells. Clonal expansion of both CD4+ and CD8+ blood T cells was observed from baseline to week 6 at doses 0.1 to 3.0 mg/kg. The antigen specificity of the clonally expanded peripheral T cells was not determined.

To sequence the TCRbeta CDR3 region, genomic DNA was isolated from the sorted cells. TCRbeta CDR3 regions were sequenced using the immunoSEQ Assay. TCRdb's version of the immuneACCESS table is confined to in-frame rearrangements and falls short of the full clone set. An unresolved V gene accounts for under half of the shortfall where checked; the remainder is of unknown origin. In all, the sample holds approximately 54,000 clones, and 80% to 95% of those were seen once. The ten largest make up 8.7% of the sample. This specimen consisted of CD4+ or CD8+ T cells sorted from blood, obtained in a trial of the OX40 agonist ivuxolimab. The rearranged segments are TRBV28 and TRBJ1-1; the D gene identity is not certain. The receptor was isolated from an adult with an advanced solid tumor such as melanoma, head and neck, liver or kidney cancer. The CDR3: CASSFSSPNTEAFF. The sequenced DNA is TGTGCCAGCAGTTTCAGCTCCCCGAACACTGAAGCTTTCTTT.